This TCR beta chain was observed in a study of neurological immune-mediated disorders. 5'RACE with 10-nucleotide random UMIs generated the cDNA. Via MiXCR, TCRdb re-called the 5' RACE reads, giving one row per CDR3 protein. The sample has 55,000 to 70,000 distinct CDR3 sequences, about an eighth seen once; the top ten hold over 1.5%. This clonotype was detected ten times or more. A total of 2 million PBMCs stored at -80 degrees C provided the unsorted libraries. The CDR3 runs to 15 residues. Trimming shortened V by 0 bases and J by 0 bases, and 6 bases separated the two germline ends. Germline values: CDR1 LGHNA, CDR2 YNFKEQ.

The sequenced sample was PBMCs. This sequence was found in a man in his 60s in good health. The chain recombines TRBV4-2 with TRBJ1-5; D is unresolved. CDR3 bases: TGTGCCAGCAGCCAAGATGGGGATAGCAATCAGCCCCAGCATTTT. Translation: CASSQDGDSNQPQHF.